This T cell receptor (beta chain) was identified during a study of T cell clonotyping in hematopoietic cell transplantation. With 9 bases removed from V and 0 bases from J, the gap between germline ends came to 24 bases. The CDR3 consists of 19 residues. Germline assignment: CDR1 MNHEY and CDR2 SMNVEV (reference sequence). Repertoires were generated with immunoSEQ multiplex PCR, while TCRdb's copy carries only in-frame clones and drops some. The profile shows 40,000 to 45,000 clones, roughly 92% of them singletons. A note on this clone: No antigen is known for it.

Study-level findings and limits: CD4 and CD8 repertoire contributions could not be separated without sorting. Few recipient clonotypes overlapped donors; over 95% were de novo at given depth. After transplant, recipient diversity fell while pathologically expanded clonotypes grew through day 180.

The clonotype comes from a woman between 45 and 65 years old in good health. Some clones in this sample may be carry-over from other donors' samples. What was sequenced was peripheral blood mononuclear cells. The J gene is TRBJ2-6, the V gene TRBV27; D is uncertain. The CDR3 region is CARRSNSLICYSGANVLTF. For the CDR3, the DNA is TGTGCCAGAAGGTCGAATAGCCTGATCTGCTACTCTGGGGCCAACGTCCTGACTTTC.